This TCR beta chain was retrieved from a study of blood T cell repertoires in COVID-19 (dated by TCRdb to 2018 to 2020). The study in broad terms: Collaborator samples came from the United States, Italy and Spain and covered acute and convalescent phases of COVID-19. The prospective study material was composed of cDNA or gDNA derived from T cells, B-cell-depleted T cells, or PBMCs. Samples came from the ongoing ImmuneRACE study (first 160 participants) plus 1,254 subjects from 6 global collaborators. HLA class I and class II types, where available, came from metadata supplied by the sample provider rather than from assay-based typing. The dataset comprised deeply sampled blood TCRbeta repertoires from subjects exposed to, actively infected with, or recovered from COVID-19. The repertoires were released in a freely available public database meant as a resource for research on the immune response to SARS-CoV-2. Nearly every sample came with metadata listing a de-identified subject ID, COVID-19 status, age in years and sex.

Broader findings and caveats from the paper: The quantity of clinical and demographic metadata differed by source and by participant and was supplied without curation.

With regard to this clone: It has no known antigen specificity. Nothing much larger sits one base from this clone, and base qualities are not available.

TCRbeta CDR3 regions were amplified from genomic DNA using the immunoSEQ Assay, a bias-controlled multiplex PCR. For the original study's pipeline: The number of nucleated cells in each sample was estimated from the amplification of reference gene primers within the assay. To quantify the absolute abundance of each unique TCRbeta CDR3 rearrangement, sequence reads were collapsed and filtered. For each sample, productive Simpson clonality was calculated by taking the square root of Simpson's diversity index across productive rearrangements. This is the immuneACCESS table as TCRdb keeps it, with only in-frame sequences that have V and J called. A part of the clones is gone; compared with another copy, unresolved V genes explain less than half, and the rest is unexplained. The V and J calls and clone size come from that table; D and trimming were worked out from the DNA. This sample holds around 100,000 clones; roughly nine tenths were observed only once. About a sixth of the sample is taken by the ten largest.

Whole blood was collected in K2EDTA tubes by collaborating institutions according to the institutions' own protocols. For TCRbeta analysis, collaborators shipped samples as frozen whole blood, isolated PBMCs, or DNA extracted from either of those sample types. The V end loses 3 bases and the J end loses 2 bases, and a stretch of 13 bases separates them. The CDR3, from cysteine to phenylalanine, totals 15 residues. Just the 45-base CDR3 DNA is kept, in frame starting at base 1. Taken from the germline V gene, the CDR1 and CDR2 loops are MDHEN and SYDVKM. The sequence joins TRBV28 to TRBJ2-5, and perhaps TRBD2 as D gene, on 6 matching bases. The material sequenced was peripheral blood. The receptor was derived from a woman of 80 years or more in a cohort sampled during active COVID-19. CDR3 sequence: CASSLRGRLQETQYF. The nucleotide sequence reads TGTGCCAGCAGTTTGCGGGGCCGATTACAAGAGACCCAGTACTTC.